This T cell receptor beta chain was documented in a study of OX40 agonist ivuxolimab in advanced cancers. Study summary: Given to patients was ivuxolimab, an agonistic anti-OX40 (CD134) antibody. Dose-escalation patients suffered from hepatocellular carcinoma, melanoma, renal cell or head and neck cancer. There were three patients with partial responses, one having hepatocellular carcinoma and two cutaneous melanoma.

To note about this clone: The target antigen is unknown.

Notes on the study in general: The study found that CD8+ T cells averaged more expanded clones than CD4+.

The method was immunoSEQ multiplex PCR; TCRdb's version includes in-frame clones alone and lacks a portion of them. The sample includes roughly 100,000 clones, about 85% of them seen just once. The V end was cut by 2 bases, the J end by 2 bases, with 10 bases between. The CDR3 length is 15 residues. Looked up from germline, CDR1 is MNHEY and CDR2 is SVGAGI. The TCR comes from an adult with an advanced solid tumor such as melanoma, head and neck, liver or kidney cancer. Source: CD4+ or CD8+ T cells sorted from blood, taken in a trial of the OX40 agonist ivuxolimab. The chain carries TRBV6-5 and TRBJ1-3; tentative D call: TRBD1 (5 bases). The CDR3 nucleotides read TGTGCCAGCAGTTACCGCAGGGCGGCTGGAAACACCATATATTTT. Translating gives CASSYRRAAGNTIYF.